The table lists the clone carrying this T cell receptor beta chain with a count of one. The entry originates in a study of CD8+CD57+ T cells in acquired aplastic anemia. For the study at large: Roughly 3.2 ug was the average amount of DNA from sorted CD4+ and CD8+ cells.

Previously, flow cytometry had revealed CD8+CD57+ cell expansion in the patients chosen for sequencing. TCR beta VDJ and CDR3 were profiled, and genomic DNA was the template. TCRdb reanalysed the reads using MiXCR and keeps one entry per CDR3 protein. Seen here are about 180,000 distinct CDR3 sequences, 45% to 60% observed once, and the top ten hold approximately 12%. V dropped 7 bases and J dropped 4 bases, with 10 bases sitting between them. This CDR3 has 13 amino acids. Germline values: CDR1 MNHNS, CDR2 SASEGT. Specimen: sorted CD4+, CD8+, or CD8+CD57+ T cells (not recorded which) from PBMCs. The gene calls are TRBV6-1 and TRBJ2-2; D could derive from TRBD1 or TRBD2 (5 bases each). The TCR was taken from a human donor with aplastic anemia. The CDR3 reads CASTEGRTGELFF. CDR3 DNA sequence: TGTGCCAGCACTGAGGGGCGCACCGGGGAGCTGTTTTTT.